The 23 T cell receptor beta chains below were found in one sample sequenced in a study of metastatic and nonmetastatic thyroid tumors. TCRdb ran MiXCR on the PCR reads. The sample has approximately 90,000 clones; 12% are singletons. Not a single patient had been given any form of treatment at any point before undergoing thyroid surgery. Material: blood. These receptors all stem from a female donor with papillary thyroid cancer or a benign thyroid nodule (not recorded which). Some clones in this sample may be carry-over from other donors' samples.

This clone occurred many times. Within the sample, other DNA sequences also encode this same CDR3. V is TRBV19 and J is TRBJ2-3; no clear D. V was pared by 4 bases and J by 3 bases, with 14 bases between. Germline CDR1 reads LNHDA; CDR2 reads SQIVND (reference sequence). This CDR3 has 15 residues. The chain's CDR3 is CASSRAVARTDTQYF. The CDR3 DNA is TGTGCCAGTAGTAGGGCGGTAGCTAGGACAGATACGCAGTATTTT.

This clone was counted at least ten times. V usage is TRBV7-9 and J usage is TRBJ2-1, with 9 nucleotides matching TRBD2. The CDR3 has 13 residues. The germline V gene has CDR1 SEHNR and CDR2 FQNEAQ (reference sequence). V was clipped by 11 bases and J by 5 bases; unmatched bases: 7. The CDR3: CAGGASGNNEQFF. The CDR3 bases are TGTGCCGGAGGCGCTAGCGGGAACAATGAGCAGTTCTTC.

This clone showed up many times. The rearrangement links TRBV19 to TRBJ1-2; D perhaps matches TRBD1 (5 bases). CDR1 LNHDA and CDR2 SQIVND come from the germline V gene (reference sequence). Trimming removed 1 base at V and 1 base at J, with 7 bases between. The CDR3 extends over 14 amino acids. The DNA of the CDR3 is TGTGCCAGTAGTATAGGGACAAATAACTATGGCTACACCTTC. It encodes CASSIGTNNYGYTF.

This clone has more than one count but fewer than ten. This could be a read error, since a much larger clone is one nucleotide away. The chain combines TRBV18 with TRBJ1-2, with D perhaps matching TRBD1 (6 bases). The V and J ends lost 0 bases and 3 bases respectively, with 11 bases between them. The length of the CDR3 is 15 residues. Germline lookup yields CDR1 KGHSH and CDR2 LQKENI. Here the CDR3 reads CASSPPPGEDYGYTF. The CDR3 DNA reads as TGTGCCAGCTCACCACCACCAGGGGAAGACTATGGCTACACCTTC.

This clone was recorded at least ten times. The V call is TRBV10-3, the J call TRBJ2-7; weak D call: TRBD2 (5 bases). Germline V gene lookup returns CDR1 ENHRY and CDR2 SYGVKD. This CDR3 comprises 13 residues. V shed 7 bases and J shed 2 bases, with 12 bases lying between them. The CDR3 spells CAITRTPTYEQYF. The CDR3 nucleotides are TGTGCCATCACCCGGACTCCTACCTACGAGCAGTACTTC.

This clone was counted at least ten times. The chain's CDR3 is CASNGGSVEETQYF. CDR3 DNA: TGTGCCAGCAACGGCGGGAGTGTGGAGGAGACCCAGTACTTC. The V and J genes are TRBV13 and TRBJ2-5, with 7 positions matching TRBD2. Germline-derived CDR1 and CDR2 are PRHDT and FYEKMQ (reference sequence). This CDR3 spans 14 amino acids. Trimming cost V 7 bases and J 5 bases; bases outside gene matches: 10. The complete variable domain, with remaining parts taken from reference TRBV13 and TRBJ2-5, reads AAGVIQSPRHLIKEKRETATLKCYPIPRHDTVYWYQQGPGQDPQFLISFYEKMQSDKGSIPDRFSAQQFSDYHSELNMSSLELGDSALYFCASNGGSVEETQYFGPGTRLLVL.

This clone was observed many times. J is TRBJ2-1 and V is TRBV2; TRBD2 might be the D (5 bases). The CDR3 consists of 13 residues. Germline CDR1 SNHLY, CDR2 FYNNEI. V lost 1 base, J lost 9 bases, and 10 bases lay in between. CDR3 sequence (DNA): TGTGCCAGCAGTGAAGTGGTTGGAGGTGAGCAGTTCTTC. Translation gives CASSEVVGGEQFF.

The chain couples TRBV18 to TRBJ2-3; 8 nucleotides agree with TRBD2. Losses at the gene ends were 3 bases for V and 1 base for J; bases not matched to a gene: 15. CDR1 and CDR2 from the germline V gene are KGHSH and LQKENI. The CDR3 contains 19 residues. Here the CDR3 DNA reads TGTGCCAGCTCACCCTTAGGCGGGGGGCTAAACCTCGGCACAGATACGCAGTATTTT. As protein: CASSPLGGGLNLGTDTQYF.

In this sample, this clone turned up many times. This may be a read error: a much more frequent sequence differs by one nucleotide. At the DNA level, this CDR3 is encoded by other sequences in the same sample as well. The rearrangement links TRBV30 to TRBJ2-7; 10 nucleotides line up with TRBD1. CDR1 is GTSNPN and CDR2 is SVGIG in the germline V gene (reference sequence). The CDR3 is 14 residues long. Losses at the gene ends were 5 bases for V and 2 bases for J; bases not matched to a gene: 6. The DNA of the CDR3 is TGTGCCTGGGGTTCCGGGACAGGGGCCTACGAGCAGTACTTC. It yields the protein CAWGSGTGAYEQYF.

This clone was counted ten times or more. This sequence joins TRBV28 and TRBJ1-5; TRBD1 agrees at 8 bases. CDR1 is MDHEN, CDR2 SYDVKM, per germline. The CDR3 consists of 16 residues. Trimming took 1 base from V and 9 from J; bases not matched to a gene: 11. The CDR3 sequence: CASSLYRQGRGRPQHF. Here the CDR3 DNA reads TGTGCCAGCAGTTTATATCGACAGGGGAGAGGTAGGCCCCAGCATTTT.

Turning to this clone: A much larger clone sits a single nucleotide away, making a read error possible. The rearrangement uses TRBV7-9 and TRBJ1-4; tentatively, D is TRBD1 (5 bases). CDR3 length equals 17 residues. The germline V gene encodes CDR1 SEHNR and CDR2 FQNEAQ (reference sequence). The CDR3 DNA reads TGTGCCGGCAGCTTAGCGAGGGGAGAGGGGACTAATGAAAAACTGTTTTTT. It specifies CAGSLARGEGTNEKLFF.

The table lists this clone with many counts. The rearrangement links TRBV15 to TRBJ1-2; D gene uncertain. Per the germline V gene, CDR1 is LNHNV and CDR2 is YYDKDF (reference sequence). The CDR3 has 13 residues. The V and J ends lost 4 bases and 3 bases respectively, with 9 bases between them. CDR3 DNA: TGTGCCACCAGCAAGGTGTGGGACTATGGCTACACCTTC. Translated: CATSKVWDYGYTF.

The sample holds many counts of this clone. V usage is TRBV7-9 and J usage is TRBJ2-1; D is perhaps TRBD1 (6 bases). This CDR3 is 13 amino acids long. The V and J ends lost 5 bases and 4 bases respectively, with 9 bases between them. Germline V lookup: CDR1 SEHNR, CDR2 FQNEAQ (reference sequence). The CDR3: CASSPGQYNEQFF. The DNA for the CDR3 is TGTGCCAGCAGCCCTGGACAGTACAATGAGCAGTTCTTC.

Ten or more counts support this clone. The chain is built from TRBV6-1 and TRBJ2-2; D call uncertain. The CDR3 consists of 13 residues. Germline-derived CDR1 and CDR2 are MNHNS and SASEGT. Between the trimmed V and J ends, which lost 6 bases and 1 base, there was a span of 6 bases. Here the CDR3 reads CASSVKNTGELFF. The CDR3 DNA reads TGTGCCAGCAGCGTCAAGAACACCGGGGAGCTGTTTTTT.

This clone was seen many times. The chain's CDR3 is CASSYQGALYNEQFF. The CDR3 DNA sequence: TGTGCCAGCAGTTACCAGGGGGCCTTATACAATGAGCAGTTCTTC. The chain recombines TRBV28 with TRBJ2-1; 8 bases are shared with TRBD1. Germline loops: CDR1 MDHEN, CDR2 SYDVKM. The V gene end was trimmed by 4 bases and the J gene end by 4 bases; junction bases not matched to a gene: 6. The CDR3 loop spans 15 amino acids.

Ten or more counts support this clone. The genes are TRBV6-1 and TRBJ1-1; tentatively, D is TRBD1 (6 bases). The germline V gene encodes CDR1 MNHNS and CDR2 SASEGT. Trimming left V 0 bases short and J 0 bases short, with 14 bases between. This CDR3 has 17 amino acids. The CDR3 region is CASSEAFGGQLNTEAFF. Here the CDR3 DNA reads TGTGCCAGCAGTGAAGCATTCGGGGGCCAGCTGAACACTGAAGCTTTCTTT.

This clone has just a few counts. This may come from a read error, since a much larger clone is one base off. The chain couples TRBV7-9 to TRBJ2-5; 11 bases fit TRBD2. The ends lost 2 bases at V and 5 bases at J; junction bases unmatched: 4. The CDR3 extends over 15 amino acids. Germline V gene data show CDR1 as SEHNR and CDR2 as FQNEAQ (reference sequence). The CDR3 region has the DNA TGTGCCAGCAGCTTATGGACTAGCGGGTTGGAGACCCAGTACTTC. It codes for CASSLWTSGLETQYF. The whole variable domain, filled in from reference TRBV7-9 and TRBJ2-5, reads DTGVSQNPRHKITKRGQNVTFRCDPISEHNRLYWYRQTLGQGPEFLTYFQNEAQLEKSRLLSDRFSAERPKGSFSTLEIQRTEQGDSAMYLCASSLWTSGLETQYFGPGTRLLVL.

On this clone: A read error is possible here, since a much larger clone lies one base away. The rearrangement joins TRBV11-2 to TRBJ2-3; 12 bases agree with TRBD2. This CDR3 contains 17 residues. Germline lookup yields CDR1 SGHAT and CDR2 FQNNGV. The CDR3 loop reads CARSLDPSGRASDTQYF. In DNA, the CDR3 is TGTGCCCGCAGCTTAGACCCTAGCGGGAGGGCTTCAGATACGCAGTATTTT.

As to this clone: Possible read error: a much larger clone is one base away. The gene calls are TRBV29-1 and TRBJ2-1, with 9 bases that match TRBD2. This CDR3 comprises 17 residues. J was trimmed by 4 bases and V by 0 bases; bases with no gene match: 10. The germline V gene encodes CDR1 SQVTM and CDR2 ANQGSEA. The CDR3 DNA sequence: TGCAGCGTTGAAGATACTTCCGGGACTAGCTCTTACAATGAGCAGTTCTTC. Amino acids: CSVEDTSGTSSYNEQFF.

This clone was seen many times. The identical CDR3 is also encoded by other nucleotide sequences in the sample. The J gene is TRBJ2-1, the V gene TRBV20-1, with a weak D call TRBD1 (5 bases). V was trimmed by 5 bases and J by 4 bases, leaving 9 bases between them. CDR1 is DFQATT, CDR2 SNEGSKA, per germline (reference sequence). The CDR3 consists of 12 residues. CDR3 protein: CSASRTYNEQFF. The CDR3 DNA is TGCAGTGCTTCCCGGACATACAATGAGCAGTTCTTC.

This clone was found many times. The rearrangement links TRBV2 to TRBJ1-1, with 8 nucleotides matching TRBD1. The CDR3 sequence is 15 residues long. Looked up from germline, CDR1 is SNHLY and CDR2 is FYNNEI. The junction had 6 bases not matched to a gene; V was cut back by 6 bases and J by 0 bases. CDR3 in DNA: TGTGCCAGCAGGGCGGCGACAGGGGTGAACACTGAAGCTTTCTTT. This sequence encodes CASRAATGVNTEAFF.

The table lists this clone with many counts. V is TRBV6-2 or TRBV6-3 and J is TRBJ1-5; 8 nucleotides line up with TRBD1. With 4 bases clipped from V and 2 bases from J, the junction kept 1 base outside the gene matches. In germline, CDR1 is MNHEY, CDR2 SVGEGT. The CDR3 consists of 14 residues. As DNA, the CDR3 is TGTGCCAGCAGTTTGACAGGGGGCAATCAGCCCCAGCATTTT. Its translation is CASSLTGGNQPQHF.

This clone was seen ten or more times. The V call is TRBV5-1, the J call TRBJ2-1, with 7 bases fitting TRBD2. The ends lost 2 bases at V and 5 bases at J; junction bases unmatched: 4. The CDR3 totals 14 residues. Germline-derived CDR1 and CDR2 are SGHRS and YFSETQ. In DNA, the CDR3 is TGCGCCAGCAGCTTCCAGCGGGACCACAATGAGCAGTTCTTC. It specifies CASSFQRDHNEQFF.